One and the same sample provided the 30 T cell receptor beta chains below, sequenced in a study of T cell responses to AZD1222 COVID-19 vaccine. The assay was immunoSEQ multiplex PCR, and TCRdb's table has in-frame clones only and misses some. The data contain about 49,000 clones, around 80% of them singletons. The sequencing used peripheral blood, collected on day 0 of MenACWY control vaccination. These receptors originate from an adult in good health.

This sequence joins TRBV30 and TRBJ1-1, with D tentatively TRBD1 (5 bases). Looked up from germline, CDR1 is GTSNPN and CDR2 is SVGIG (reference sequence). This CDR3 has 12 residues. With 5 bases removed from V and 1 base from J, the gap between germline ends came to 8 bases. Here the CDR3 reads CAWGRGNTEAFF. The CDR3 DNA reads as TGTGCCTGGGGGAGGGGGAACACTGAAGCTTTCTTT. The complete variable domain, with remaining parts taken from reference TRBV30 and TRBJ1-1, reads SQTIHQWPATLVQPVGSPLSLECTVEGTSNPNLYWYRQAAGRGLQLLFYSVGIGQISSEVPQNLSASRPQDRQFILSSKKLLLSDSGFYLCAWGRGNTEAFFGQGTRLTVV.

This CDR3 reads CAWSETSGNIQYF. The CDR3 nucleotides read TGTGCCTGGAGTGAAACTTCCGGAAACATTCAGTACTTC. This chain connects TRBV30 to TRBJ2-4, with D hard to call. The CDR3 is 13 residues long. Trimming stripped 1 base from V and 6 bases from J, with 10 bases between. CDR1 and CDR2 from the germline V gene are GTSNPN and SVGIG (reference sequence).

The chain joins TRBV29-1 to TRBJ1-2, with unresolved D. Germline lookup yields CDR1 SQVTM and CDR2 ANQGSEA. This CDR3 is built from 15 residues. Deletions cut 1 base from V and 1 base from J, with 13 bases between. The CDR3 region has the DNA TGCAGCGTTGAAGTGGGAGGACGGTATAACTATGGCTACACCTTC. It specifies CSVEVGGRYNYGYTF.

The gene calls are TRBV28 and TRBJ1-1; no firm D call. Trimming left V 3 bases short and J 0 bases short, with 17 bases between. The CDR3 covers 17 residues. Germline CDR1 and CDR2: MDHEN and SYDVKM. CDR3 bases: TGTGCCAGCAGTTTGTTCCTCGGCCCGAGCGTGAACACTGAAGCTTTCTTT. It translates to CASSLFLGPSVNTEAFF. Based on the CDR3 plus reference TRBV28 and TRBJ1-1, the full variable domain is DVKVTQSSRYLVKRTGEKVFLECVQDMDHENMFWYRQDPGLGLRLIYFSYDVKMKEKGDIPEGYSVSREKKERFSLILESASTNQTSMYLCASSLFLGPSVNTEAFFGQGTRLTVV.

The chain has TRBV11-2 and TRBJ2-1; D assignment may be TRBD1 or TRBD2 (6 bases each). The length of the CDR3 is 14 residues. The germline V gene encodes CDR1 SGHAT and CDR2 FQNNGV. Trimming took 4 bases from V and 8 from J, leaving 15 bases between them. CDR3 sequence (DNA): TGTGCCAGCAGCTCTCCCGACGGGGGCTATGAGCAGTTCTTC. Amino acids: CASSSPDGGYEQFF.

The genes are TRBV24-1 and TRBJ2-1; tentative D call: TRBD1 (5 bases). Trimming removed 3 bases from V and 5 bases from J, with 10 bases in between. Looked up from germline, CDR1 is KGHDR and CDR2 is SFDVKD. The CDR3 sequence is 14 residues long. The CDR3, as DNA: TGTGCCACCAGTGATAGGGGCCCCAACAATGAGCAGTTCTTC. Translated: CATSDRGPNNEQFF.

V usage is TRBV6-2 or TRBV6-3 and J usage is TRBJ2-7; D gene ambiguous. Germline V gene data show CDR1 as MNHEY and CDR2 as SVGEGT. V lost 5 bases and J lost 4, with 6 bases in between. The CDR3 contains 11 residues. CDR3 nucleotides: TGTGCCAGCAGTCTCGGGTACGAGCAGTACTTC. Protein product: CASSLGYEQYF.

This clone was counted between two and nine times. V is TRBV10-3 and J is TRBJ1-2; 7 nucleotides agree with TRBD1. Germline CDR1 reads ENHRY; CDR2 reads SYGVKD. J was trimmed by 1 base and V by 4 bases; bases with no gene match: 6. This CDR3 is 15 amino acids long. The CDR3 nucleotides read TGTGCCATCAGTGTAGGGCAGGGGGTTAACTATGGCTACACCTTC. Residues: CAISVGQGVNYGYTF.

The chain joins TRBV27 to TRBJ2-7, with D unresolved. The CDR3 loop spans 12 amino acids. V lost 5 bases and J 0 bases, leaving 5 bases between the germline ends. From germline, CDR1 is MNHEY and CDR2 SMNVEV (reference sequence). CDR3 residues: CASSLGSYEQYV. Here the CDR3 DNA reads TGTGCCAGCAGTCTCGGCTCCTACGAGCAGTACGTC.

The chain links TRBV28 to TRBJ1-2; D uncertain. The CDR3 is 13 residues long. Germline V CDR1 and CDR2: MDHEN, SYDVKM. Trimming stripped 4 bases from V and 1 base from J, with 7 bases between. In nucleotides, the CDR3 is TGTGCCAGCAGTTCGATTAATAACTATGGCTACACCTTC. The encoded protein is CASSSINNYGYTF.

The chain links TRBV5-1 to TRBJ1-1; possible D gene TRBD1, 6 bases. The CDR3 totals 13 residues. The V and J ends lost 4 bases and 1 base respectively, with 8 bases between them. In germline, CDR1 is SGHRS, CDR2 YFSETQ. CDR3 protein: CASSEQGNTEAFF. In nucleotides, the CDR3 is TGCGCCAGCAGCGAACAGGGGAACACTGAAGCTTTCTTT.

The V call is TRBV5-1, the J call TRBJ1-3; weak D call: TRBD1 (5 bases). The CDR3 is 15 residues long. Germline-derived CDR1 and CDR2 are SGHRS and YFSETQ. Deletions cut 2 bases from V and 0 bases from J, with 9 bases between. CDR3 amino acids: CASSFDSYSGNTIYF. The DNA for the CDR3 is TGCGCCAGCAGCTTTGACAGCTACTCTGGAAACACCATATATTTT.

This clone was counted once. The V gene is TRBV16, the J gene TRBJ1-5, with D uncertain. Trimming left V 3 bases short and J 4 bases short, with 13 bases between. Germline V gives CDR1 KGHSY, CDR2 FQNENV. The CDR3 runs 15 residues. This chain's CDR3 is CASSQGAALNQPQHF. In nucleotides, the CDR3 is TGTGCCAGCAGCCAGGGTGCAGCCCTGAATCAGCCCCAGCATTTT.

The V call is TRBV14, the J call TRBJ2-1; perhaps TRBD1 as D (5 bases). The CDR3 runs 23 residues. Germline CDR1 and CDR2: SGHDN and FVKESK. Trimming removed 1 base at V and 0 bases at J, with 31 bases between. The CDR3 spells CASSQGQFHPGQRYPSSYNEQFF. The DNA for the CDR3 is TGTGCCAGCAGCCAAGGCCAATTTCATCCCGGACAACGATACCCGAGCTCCTACAATGAGCAGTTCTTC. Full variable domain (remainder filled in from reference TRBV14 and TRBJ2-1): EAGVTQFPSHSVIEKGQTVTLRCDPISGHDNLYWYRRVMGKEIKFLLHFVKESKQDESGMPNNRFLAERTGGTYSTLKVQPAELEDSGVYFCASSQGQFHPGQRYPSSYNEQFFGPGTRLTVL.

This chain joins TRBV5-8 and TRBJ2-3; D possibly corresponds to TRBD2 (5 bases). CDR3 size: 12 residues. Trimming pared 2 bases from V and 11 bases from J, leaving 12 bases between. Germline V lookup: CDR1 SGHTS, CDR2 YDEGEE. The CDR3 DNA is TGTGCCAGCAGCTTAGCGGCCCACCGGCAGTATTTT. Amino acid sequence: CASSLAAHRQYF.

This clone appeared a single time. One end of the junction varies from germline; a read error may be responsible. The V call is TRBV3-1 (or the pseudogene TRBV3-2), the J call TRBJ1-4; perhaps TRBD1 as D (5 bases). CDR1 LGHDT and CDR2 YNNKEL come from the germline V gene (reference sequence). The length of the CDR3 is 14 residues. The chain's CDR3 is CASRQGAQGGKLFF. The CDR3 coding sequence is TGTGCCAGCAGGCAAGGCGCCCAGGGAGGAAAACTGTTTTTT.

This clone was detected only a few times. The J gene is TRBJ1-5, the V gene TRBV9; a possible D gene is TRBD1 (5 bases). V lost 3 bases to trimming and J lost 0 bases, with 10 bases between them. The CDR3 covers 15 residues. Per the germline V gene, CDR1 is SGDLS and CDR2 is YYNGEE. CDR3 sequence (DNA): TGTGCCAGCAGCGAAGGGACTTTTAGCAATCAGCCCCAGCATTTT. Translating gives CASSEGTFSNQPQHF. The complete variable domain, with remaining parts taken from reference TRBV9 and TRBJ1-5, reads DSGVTQTPKHLITATGQRVTLRCSPRSGDLSVYWYQQSLDQGLQFLIQYYNGEERAKGNILERFSAQQFPDLHSELNLSSLELGDSALYFCASSEGTFSNQPQHFGDGTRLSIL.

This chain connects TRBV27 to TRBJ1-4, with TRBD1 matching 8 bases. This CDR3 is built from 16 residues. Germline CDR1 MNHEY, CDR2 SMNVEV (reference sequence). With 5 bases clipped from V and 4 bases from J, the junction kept 9 bases outside the gene matches. CDR3 in amino acids: CASSPLGTGGNEKLFF. CDR3 in DNA: TGTGCCAGCAGTCCCCTGGGGACAGGTGGTAATGAAAAACTGTTTTTT.

The V call is TRBV19, the J call TRBJ1-5; TRBD1 matches at 8 bases. The CDR3 runs 14 residues. The V and J ends lost 3 bases and 8 bases, in that order; junction bases with no gene match: 6. Germline V gives CDR1 LNHDA, CDR2 SQIVND (reference sequence). The CDR3 nucleotides read TGTGCCAGTAGTATCGGACAGGGCCTTAAGCCCCAGCATTTT. This codes for CASSIGQGLKPQHF.

The CDR3 loop reads CASMGGAYEQYF. The CDR3 DNA reads as TGTGCCAGCATGGGCGGAGCCTACGAGCAGTACTTC. V usage is TRBV6-5 and J usage is TRBJ2-7; D uncertain. Germline lookup yields CDR1 MNHEY and CDR2 SVGAGI. Trimming stripped 7 bases from V and 2 bases from J, with 9 bases between. The CDR3 length is 12 residues.

This chain links TRBV18 with TRBJ1-1, with D perhaps matching TRBD1 (6 bases). Germline-derived CDR1 and CDR2 are KGHSH and LQKENI. There are 15 residues in the CDR3. Trimming stripped 3 bases from V and 0 bases from J, with 11 bases between. The CDR3 DNA reads as TGTGCCAGCTCACCGGTGGGACACCTGAACACTGAAGCTTTCTTT. The encoded protein is CASSPVGHLNTEAFF.

This rearrangement joins TRBV11-2 to TRBJ2-1; D may be TRBD1 (6 bases). Germline loops: CDR1 SGHAT, CDR2 FQNNGV. This CDR3 comprises 17 residues. Trimming cost V 2 bases and J 6 bases, with 20 bases left between them. The chain's CDR3 is CASSLPFRSRGSNEQFF. The CDR3 DNA is TGTGCCAGCAGCTTACCCTTCCGGTCCAGGGGTTCCAATGAGCAGTTCTTC.

This clone appeared a single time. The chain carries TRBV3-1 (or the pseudogene TRBV3-2) and TRBJ1-1; no firm D call. CDR1 is LGHDT and CDR2 is YNNKEL in the germline V gene (reference sequence). V was clipped by 7 bases and J by 0 bases, with 9 bases between them. This CDR3 is 13 amino acids long. The CDR3 reads CASTQTVNTEAFF. The CDR3 nucleotides are TGTGCCAGCACCCAGACGGTGAACACTGAAGCTTTCTTT.

This clone has just one count. The chain links TRBV6-1 to TRBJ1-4; weak D call: TRBD1 (5 bases). This CDR3 contains 13 residues. Trimming pared 1 base from V and 11 bases from J, leaving 11 bases between. Germline values: CDR1 MNHNS, CDR2 SASEGT. The CDR3 DNA sequence: TGTGCCAGCAGTGAAGGGCAGGGCAATAAACTGTTTTTT. Amino acid sequence: CASSEGQGNKLFF.

The chain joins TRBV28 to TRBJ2-6, with D hard to call. Germline V gives CDR1 MDHEN, CDR2 SYDVKM. This CDR3 comprises 19 residues. With 1 base removed from V and 2 bases from J, the gap between germline ends came to 18 bases. This CDR3 reads CASSLSILRLRTGANVLTF. The CDR3 DNA reads TGTGCCAGCAGTTTATCGATCCTACGGTTGCGGACTGGGGCCAACGTCCTGACTTTC. The variable domain in full, completed from reference TRBV28 and TRBJ2-6, reads DVKVTQSSRYLVKRTGEKVFLECVQDMDHENMFWYRQDPGLGLRLIYFSYDVKMKEKGDIPEGYSVSREKKERFSLILESASTNQTSMYLCASSLSILRLRTGANVLTFGAGSRLTVL.

The chain recombines TRBV6-4 with TRBJ2-2; 7 bases agree with TRBD1. Trimming took 8 bases from V and 6 from J; bases not matched to a gene: 9. The CDR3 covers 14 residues. Germline CDR1 MRHNA, CDR2 SNTAGT. Here the CDR3 reads CASGDRDGAGELFF. In DNA, the CDR3 is TGTGCCAGCGGAGACAGGGATGGAGCCGGGGAGCTGTTTTTT.

V usage is TRBV9 and J usage is TRBJ1-2, with D possibly TRBD1 on 5 matching bases. CDR1 and CDR2 (germline): SGDLS, YYNGEE. The CDR3 consists of 13 residues. V was pared by 6 bases and J by 3 bases, with 12 bases between. The CDR3 coding sequence is TGTGCCAGCACCCTGGGGACGGACTATGGCTACACCTTC. Its protein is CASTLGTDYGYTF.

The chain combines TRBV5-1 with TRBJ2-2; D unclear. The CDR3 length is 14 residues. The V end was cut by 3 bases, the J end by 1 base, with 7 bases between. Per germline, CDR1 SGHRS and CDR2 YFSETQ. The CDR3 protein is CASSSKGNTGELFF. CDR3 bases: TGCGCCAGCAGCTCAAAGGGGAACACCGGGGAGCTGTTTTTT.

The chain is built from TRBV20-1 and TRBJ1-1; D not certain. Deletions cut 3 bases from V and 3 bases from J, with 14 bases between. The germline V gene encodes CDR1 DFQATT and CDR2 SNEGSKA (reference sequence). The CDR3 contains 14 residues. CDR3 in amino acids: CSASVEFFDTEAFF. DNA for the CDR3: TGCAGTGCTAGTGTTGAGTTTTTCGACACTGAAGCTTTCTTT.

V gene TRBV5-6 combines with J gene TRBJ2-3; 8 nucleotides agree with TRBD1. Germline values: CDR1 SGHDT, CDR2 YYEEEE. V dropped 2 bases and J dropped 1; count of bases not matched to a gene: 6. There are 16 residues in the CDR3. The CDR3 reads CASSLRGQGRTDTQYF. The CDR3 DNA reads TGTGCCAGCAGCTTACGCGGACAGGGACGCACAGATACGCAGTATTTT.